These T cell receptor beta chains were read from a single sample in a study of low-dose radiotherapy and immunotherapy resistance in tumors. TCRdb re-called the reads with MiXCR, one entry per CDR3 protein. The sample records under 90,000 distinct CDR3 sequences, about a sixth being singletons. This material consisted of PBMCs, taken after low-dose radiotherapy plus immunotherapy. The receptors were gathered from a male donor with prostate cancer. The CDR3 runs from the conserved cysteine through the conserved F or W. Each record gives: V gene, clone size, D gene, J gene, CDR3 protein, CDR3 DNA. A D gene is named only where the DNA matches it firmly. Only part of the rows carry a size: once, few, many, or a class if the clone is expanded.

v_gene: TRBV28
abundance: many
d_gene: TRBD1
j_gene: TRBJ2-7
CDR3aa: CASSYMTGGNEQYF
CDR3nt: TGTGCCAGCAGCTATATGACAGGGGGCAACGAGCAGTACTTC

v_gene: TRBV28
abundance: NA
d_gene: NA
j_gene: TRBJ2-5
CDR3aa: CASSSPGIGKTQYF
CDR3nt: TGTGCCAGCAGTTCCCCGGGGATCGGAAAGACCCAGTACTTC

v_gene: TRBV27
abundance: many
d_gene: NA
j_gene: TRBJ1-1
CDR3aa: CASSFGWGNPNTEAFF
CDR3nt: TGTGCCAGCAGTTTCGGCTGGGGGAATCCGAACACTGAAGCTTTCTTT

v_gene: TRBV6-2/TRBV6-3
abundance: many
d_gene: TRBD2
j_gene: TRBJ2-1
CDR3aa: CASSYSPSGIRNEQFF
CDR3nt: TGTGCCAGCAGTTACTCCCCTAGCGGGATACGGAATGAGCAGTTCTTC

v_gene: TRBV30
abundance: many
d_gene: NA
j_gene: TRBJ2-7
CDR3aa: CAWSDPPRDHEQYF
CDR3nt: TGTGCCTGGAGTGACCCCCCCAGGGACCACGAGCAGTACTTC

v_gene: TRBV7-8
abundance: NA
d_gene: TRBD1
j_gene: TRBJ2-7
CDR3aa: CASSLEGQAYEQYF
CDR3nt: TGTGCCAGCAGCTTAGAAGGACAGGCCTACGAGCAGTACTTC

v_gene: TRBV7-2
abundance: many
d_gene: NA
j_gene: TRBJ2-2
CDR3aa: CASLGGLSTTGELFF
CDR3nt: TGTGCCAGCCTAGGGGGGCTGTCGACCACCGGGGAGCTGTTTTTT

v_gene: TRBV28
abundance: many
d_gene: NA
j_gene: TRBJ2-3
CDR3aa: CASSSDRRQPFSTDTQYF
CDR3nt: TGTGCCAGCAGCTCCGACCGCCGACAGCCTTTCAGCACAGATACGCAGTATTTT

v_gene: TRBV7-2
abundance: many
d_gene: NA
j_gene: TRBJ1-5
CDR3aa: CASSLEQNRPDQPQHF
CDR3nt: TGTGCCAGCAGCCTAGAGCAGAACAGGCCTGATCAGCCCCAGCATTTT

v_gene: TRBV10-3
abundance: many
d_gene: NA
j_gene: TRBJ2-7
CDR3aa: CAISEPDRFYEQYF
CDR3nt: TGTGCCATCAGTGAGCCTGACAGATTCTACGAGCAGTACTTC

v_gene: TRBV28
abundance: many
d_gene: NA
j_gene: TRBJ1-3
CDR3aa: CASSLPLRLSGNTIYF
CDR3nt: TGTGCCAGCAGTTTACCCCTCAGGCTCTCTGGAAACACCATATATTTT

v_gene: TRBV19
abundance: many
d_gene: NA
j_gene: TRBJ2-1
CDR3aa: CASSIGLGVGDNEQFF
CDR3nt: TGTGCCAGTAGTATAGGACTCGGCGTTGGCGACAATGAGCAGTTCTTC

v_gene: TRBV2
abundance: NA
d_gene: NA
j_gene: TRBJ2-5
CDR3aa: CASSERSEQETQYF
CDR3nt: TGTGCCAGCAGTGAGAGGTCTGAACAAGAGACCCAGTACTTC

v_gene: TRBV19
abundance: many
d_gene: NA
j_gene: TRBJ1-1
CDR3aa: CASSTVSGRAFF
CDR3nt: TGTGCCAGTAGTACTGTTTCAGGGCGGGCTTTCTTT

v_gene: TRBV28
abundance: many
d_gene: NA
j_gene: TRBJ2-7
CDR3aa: CASRPGISSYEQYF
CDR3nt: TGTGCCAGCAGGCCGGGGATTAGCTCCTACGAGCAGTACTTC

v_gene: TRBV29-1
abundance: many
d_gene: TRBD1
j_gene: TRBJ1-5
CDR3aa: CSVGEDRDQPQHF
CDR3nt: TGCAGCGTTGGGGAGGACAGGGATCAGCCCCAGCATTTT

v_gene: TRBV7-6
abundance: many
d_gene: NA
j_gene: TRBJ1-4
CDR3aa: CASRSTGRGEKLFF
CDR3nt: TGTGCCAGCAGGTCGACAGGCCGTGGTGAAAAACTGTTTTTT

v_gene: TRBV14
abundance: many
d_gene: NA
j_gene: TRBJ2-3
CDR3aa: CASSQSNSRADTQYF
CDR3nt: TGTGCCAGCAGCCAATCAAATTCCCGGGCAGATACGCAGTATTTT

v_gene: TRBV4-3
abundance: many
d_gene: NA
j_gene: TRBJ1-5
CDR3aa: CASSQDRQGNQPQHF
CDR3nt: TGCGCCAGCAGCCAAGATAGACAGGGCAATCAGCCCCAGCATTTT

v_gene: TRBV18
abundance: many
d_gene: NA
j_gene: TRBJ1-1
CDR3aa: CASSPKFEGTEAFF
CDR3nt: TGTGCCAGCTCTCCCAAGTTTGAAGGCACTGAAGCTTTCTTT

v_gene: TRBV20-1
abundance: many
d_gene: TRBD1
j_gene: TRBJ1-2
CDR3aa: CSASSGGVGYGYTF
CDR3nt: TGCAGTGCTAGCTCAGGGGGCGTAGGATATGGCTACACCTTC

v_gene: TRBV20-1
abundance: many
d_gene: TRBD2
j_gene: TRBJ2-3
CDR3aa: CSANPVPTSGPSTDTQYF
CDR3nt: TGCAGTGCCAACCCCGTCCCAACTAGCGGGCCAAGCACAGATACGCAGTATTTT

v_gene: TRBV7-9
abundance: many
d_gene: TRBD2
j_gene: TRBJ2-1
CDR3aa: CASSRKGLAGVSEQFF
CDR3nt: TGTGCCAGCAGCCGAAAGGGACTAGCGGGAGTAAGTGAGCAGTTCTTC

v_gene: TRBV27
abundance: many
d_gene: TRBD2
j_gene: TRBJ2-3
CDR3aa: CASSSGTSFYTDTQYF
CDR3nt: TGTGCCAGCAGTTCCGGGACTAGCTTCTACACAGATACGCAGTATTTT